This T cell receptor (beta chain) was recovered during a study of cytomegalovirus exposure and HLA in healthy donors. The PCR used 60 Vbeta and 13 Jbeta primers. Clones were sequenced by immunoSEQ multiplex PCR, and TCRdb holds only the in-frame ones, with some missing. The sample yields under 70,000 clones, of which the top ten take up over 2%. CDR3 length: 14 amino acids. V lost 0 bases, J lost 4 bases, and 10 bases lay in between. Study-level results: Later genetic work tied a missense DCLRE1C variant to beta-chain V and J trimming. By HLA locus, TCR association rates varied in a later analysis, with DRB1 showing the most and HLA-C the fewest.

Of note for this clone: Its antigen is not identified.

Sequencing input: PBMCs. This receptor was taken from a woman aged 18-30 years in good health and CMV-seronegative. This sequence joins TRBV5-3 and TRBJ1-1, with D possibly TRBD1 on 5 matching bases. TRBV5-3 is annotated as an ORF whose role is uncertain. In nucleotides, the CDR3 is TGTGCCAGAAGCTTGGATAGGGGAAGCACTGAAGCTTTCTTT. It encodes CARSLDRGSTEAFF.